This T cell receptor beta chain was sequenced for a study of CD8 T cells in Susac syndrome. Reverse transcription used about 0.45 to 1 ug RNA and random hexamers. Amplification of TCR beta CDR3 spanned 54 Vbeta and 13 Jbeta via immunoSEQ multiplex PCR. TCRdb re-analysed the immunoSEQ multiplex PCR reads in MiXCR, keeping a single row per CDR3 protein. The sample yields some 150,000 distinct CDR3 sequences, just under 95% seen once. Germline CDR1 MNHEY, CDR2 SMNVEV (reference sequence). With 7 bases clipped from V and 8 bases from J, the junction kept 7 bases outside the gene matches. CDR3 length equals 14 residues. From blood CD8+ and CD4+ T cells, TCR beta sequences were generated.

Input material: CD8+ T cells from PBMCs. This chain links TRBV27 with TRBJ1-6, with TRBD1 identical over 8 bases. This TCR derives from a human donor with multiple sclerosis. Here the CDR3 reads CASTRTGSHSPLHF. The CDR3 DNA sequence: TGTGCCAGCACCAGGACAGGGTCGCATTCACCCCTCCACTTT.